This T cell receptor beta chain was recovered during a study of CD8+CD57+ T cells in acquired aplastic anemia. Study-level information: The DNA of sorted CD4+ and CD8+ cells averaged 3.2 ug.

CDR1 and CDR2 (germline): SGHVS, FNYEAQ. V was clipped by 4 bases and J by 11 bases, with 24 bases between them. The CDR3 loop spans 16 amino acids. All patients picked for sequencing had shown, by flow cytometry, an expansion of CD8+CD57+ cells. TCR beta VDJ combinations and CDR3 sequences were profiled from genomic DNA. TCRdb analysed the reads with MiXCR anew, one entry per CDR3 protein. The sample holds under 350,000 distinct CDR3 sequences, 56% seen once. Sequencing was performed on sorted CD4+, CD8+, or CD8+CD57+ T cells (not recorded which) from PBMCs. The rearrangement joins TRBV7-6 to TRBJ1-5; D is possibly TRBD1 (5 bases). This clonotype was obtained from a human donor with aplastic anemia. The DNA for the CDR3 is TGTGCCAGCAGCTGGACTAGCGGGGGTAATCAAGAGACCCAGCATTTT. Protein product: CASSWTSGGNQETQHF.